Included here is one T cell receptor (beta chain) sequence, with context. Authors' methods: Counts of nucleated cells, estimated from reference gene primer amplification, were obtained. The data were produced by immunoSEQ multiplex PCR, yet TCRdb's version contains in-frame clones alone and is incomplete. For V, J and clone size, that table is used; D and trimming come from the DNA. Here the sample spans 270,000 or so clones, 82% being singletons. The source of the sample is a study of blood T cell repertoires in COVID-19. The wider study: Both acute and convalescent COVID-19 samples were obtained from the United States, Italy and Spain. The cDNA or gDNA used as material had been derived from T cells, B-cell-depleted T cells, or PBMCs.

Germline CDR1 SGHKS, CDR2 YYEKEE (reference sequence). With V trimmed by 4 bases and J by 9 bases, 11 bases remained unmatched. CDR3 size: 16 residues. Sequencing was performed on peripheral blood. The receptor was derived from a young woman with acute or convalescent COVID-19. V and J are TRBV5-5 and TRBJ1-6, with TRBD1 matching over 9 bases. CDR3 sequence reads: CASSPRPGQGPSPLHF. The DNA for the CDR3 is TGTGCCAGCAGCCCCCGACCGGGACAGGGTCCTTCACCCCTCCACTTT.